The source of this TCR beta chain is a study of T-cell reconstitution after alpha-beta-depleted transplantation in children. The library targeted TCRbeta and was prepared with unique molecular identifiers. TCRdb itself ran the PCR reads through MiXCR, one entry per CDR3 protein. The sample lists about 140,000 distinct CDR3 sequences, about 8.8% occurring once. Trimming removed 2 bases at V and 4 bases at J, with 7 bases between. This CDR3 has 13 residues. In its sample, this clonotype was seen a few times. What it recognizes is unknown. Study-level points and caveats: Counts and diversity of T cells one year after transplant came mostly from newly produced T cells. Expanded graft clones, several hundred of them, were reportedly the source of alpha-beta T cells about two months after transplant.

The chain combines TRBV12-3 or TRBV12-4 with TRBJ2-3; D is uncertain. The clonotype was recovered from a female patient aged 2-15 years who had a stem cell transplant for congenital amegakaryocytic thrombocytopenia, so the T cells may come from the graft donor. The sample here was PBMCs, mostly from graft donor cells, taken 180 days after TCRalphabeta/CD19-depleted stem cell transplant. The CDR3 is CASSLRRSDTQYF. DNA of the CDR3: TGTGCCAGCAGTTTAAGAAGGTCAGATACGCAGTATTTT.